The 29 T cell receptor beta chains below all came from one sample that was sequenced in a study of Graves' ophthalmopathy and Graves' hyperthyroidism. CDR3 regions of TCR beta were amplified from RNA transcripts. The first round was an RT-PCR with HTBI primers, and the second round was a multiplex PCR. Each CDR3 protein is one row after TCRdb ran MiXCR on the multiplex PCR reads. The data contain about 740,000 distinct CDR3 sequences, 40% of them singletons. The sample was peripheral blood. The receptors were sampled from an adult man with Graves' ophthalmopathy.

Concerning this clonotype itself: The junction does not match germline at one end; this may be a read error. The CDR3 DNA is TGTGCCAGCAGTTTAGGGTCAGGGGATGTTGTGGAGCTGTTTTTT. It yields the protein CASSLGSGDVVELFF. The V call is TRBV11-3, the J call TRBJ2-2; weak D call: TRBD1 (6 bases). Germline assignment: CDR1 SGHNT and CDR2 YENEEA. The CDR3 runs to 15 residues.

The table lists this clonotype with a count of one. The V call is TRBV9, the J call TRBJ2-1; no definite D call. V was shortened by 3 bases and J by 10 bases, with 8 bases between the two germline ends. CDR1 and CDR2 from the germline V gene are SGDLS and YYNGEE. This CDR3 contains 11 residues. The CDR3 coding sequence is TGTGCCAGCAGCGCGGGTTACGAGCAGTTCTTC. It yields the protein CASSAGYEQFF.

V gene TRBV7-9 combines with J gene TRBJ2-7; unclear D gene. The CDR3 runs to 13 residues. Germline V CDR1 and CDR2: SEHNR, FQNEAQ (reference sequence). V gave up 7 bases and J gave up 6 bases, with 16 bases separating them. The CDR3 coding sequence is TGTGCCAGCACCGTGGTAGGGAACGGCGAGCAGTACTTC. It translates to CASTVVGNGEQYF.

This clonotype has more than one count but fewer than ten. The J gene is TRBJ1-2, the V gene TRBV5-6, with D unclear. The germline V gene encodes CDR1 SGHDT and CDR2 YYEEEE. Trimming removed 5 bases from V and 0 bases from J, with 17 bases in between. CDR3 length equals 16 residues. CDR3 residues: CASSLAARAANYGYTF. Written as DNA, the CDR3 is TGTGCCAGCAGTCTGGCGGCGCGAGCTGCTAACTATGGCTACACCTTC.

This clonotype was seen more than once but under ten times. The chain combines TRBV4-2 with TRBJ1-2; D not resolved. The CDR3 loop spans 12 amino acids. The V and J ends lost 5 bases and 6 bases respectively, with 10 bases between them. Germline CDR1 reads LGHNA; CDR2 reads YNFKEQ. The CDR3 loop is CASSSRKDGYTF. The CDR3 coding sequence is TGTGCCAGCAGCTCCCGAAAAGATGGCTACACCTTC.

The V call is TRBV29-1, the J call TRBJ1-1; D uncertain. Trimming shortened V by 4 bases and J by 7 bases, and 7 bases separated the two germline ends. The CDR3 loop spans 10 amino acids. Germline V gives CDR1 SQVTM, CDR2 ANQGSEA. CDR3 DNA: TGCAGCGTTGCAGAATATGAAGCTTTCTTT. It is translated as CSVAEYEAFF.

V gene TRBV7-2 combines with J gene TRBJ2-7; maybe TRBD1 (6 bases). The CDR3 sequence is 13 residues long. Germline CDR1 SGHTA, CDR2 FQGNSA. V was cut by 2 bases and J by 7 bases, with 12 bases left in between. The CDR3 loop reads CASSLPTQGEQYF. The CDR3 DNA sequence: TGTGCCAGCAGCTTACCTACCCAGGGGGAGCAGTACTTC.

CDR3: CASGQFSGNTIYF. The CDR3 DNA is TGTGCCAGCGGACAGTTTAGCGGAAACACCATATATTTT. The chain is built from TRBV6-6 and TRBJ1-3, with a weak D call TRBD1 (6 bases). There are 13 residues in the CDR3. Per the germline V gene, CDR1 is MNHNY and CDR2 is SVGAGI (reference sequence). The ends were cut back, 8 bases at V and 4 bases at J, with 12 bases in the middle.

To note about this clonotype: A single base separates this from a much larger clone, so it may be a read error. As the CDR3 is not closed by the conserved phenylalanine or tryptophan, this likely results from a read error. The chain links TRBV10-2 to TRBJ2-6; 7 bases map to TRBD1. CDR3 length equals 18 residues. Germline V gene data show CDR1 as WSHSY and CDR2 as SAAADI. V shed 3 bases and J 0 bases; nucleotides not matched to a gene: 8. The CDR3 is CASSEGTAFLSGANVLTS. For the CDR3, the DNA is TGCGCCAGCAGTGAAGGGACAGCCTTTCTCTCTGGGGCCAACGTCCTGACTTCC.

The rearrangement joins TRBV12-3 or TRBV12-4 to TRBJ1-5; 7 nucleotides line up with TRBD1. The CDR3 runs to 17 residues. V lost 6 bases to trimming and J lost 6 bases; unmatched junction nucleotides: 17. CDR3 in DNA: TGTGCCAGCAGACAAGACCTGACAGGGTCTCCCCGTCAGCCCCAGCATTTT. It yields the protein CASRQDLTGSPRQPQHF.

The sample holds a few counts of this clonotype. CDR3 nucleotide sequence: TGCAGTGCTTCCCAGGACGGTCGAAACACCATATATTTT. Its translation: CSASQDGRNTIYF. J is TRBJ1-3 and V is TRBV20-1; no clear D. CDR1 and CDR2 from the germline V gene are DFQATT and SNEGSKA (reference sequence). V was shortened by 5 bases and J by 5 bases, with 13 bases between the two germline ends. CDR3 length: 13 residues.

This clonotype was seen many times. The V gene is TRBV12-3 or TRBV12-4, the J gene TRBJ1-2, with D uncertain. This CDR3 is built from 11 residues. V lost 2 bases and J lost 6, with 4 bases in between. This CDR3 is CASSLRDGYTF. The CDR3 bases are TGTGCCAGCAGTTTAAGGGATGGCTACACCTTC.

In this sample, this clonotype turned up many times. The genes are TRBV2 and TRBJ1-6; D may be TRBD1 (6 bases). V gave up 6 bases and J gave up 9 bases, with 15 bases separating them. The CDR3 covers 14 residues. The germline gives CDR1 SNHLY, CDR2 FYNNEI. The DNA of the CDR3 is TGTGCCAGCAGCGAACAGGGATATGGTTCACCCCTCCACTTT. Amino acid sequence: CASSEQGYGSPLHF.

To note about this clonotype: At one boundary the junction diverges from the germline segment, which might be a read error. In DNA form, the CDR3 reads TGTGCCAGCAGCTTGCAGTTGAACACTGGAGCTTTCTTT. This codes for CASSLQLNTGAFF. This chain connects TRBV7-9 to TRBJ1-1; D remains unclear. CDR3 length: 13 residues. Germline CDR1 and CDR2: SEHNR and FQNEAQ (reference sequence).

J is TRBJ1-4 and V is TRBV7-6; 11 bases are a match to TRBD1. Germline V CDR1 and CDR2: SGHVS, FNYEAQ. This CDR3 comprises 14 residues. The V and J ends lost 3 bases and 7 bases, in that order; junction bases with no gene match: 1. CDR3 coding DNA: TGTGCCAGCAGCTTGGGACAGGGGGTTGAAAAACTGTTTTTT. The encoded protein is CASSLGQGVEKLFF.

The rearrangement links TRBV5-1 to TRBJ2-7; perhaps D is TRBD1 or TRBD2 (5 bases each). The CDR3 loop spans 15 amino acids. V was trimmed by 3 bases and J by 2 bases, leaving 15 bases between them. CDR1 SGHRS and CDR2 YFSETQ come from the germline V gene. DNA for the CDR3: TGCGCCAGCAGCTCGCTCCGGGACGCGACCTACGAGCAGTACTTC. It yields the protein CASSSLRDATYEQYF.

The V gene is TRBV25-1, the J gene TRBJ2-5; D is unresolved. Germline assignment: CDR1 MGHDK and CDR2 SYGVNS. Trimming removed 6 bases at V and 1 base at J, with 18 bases between. This CDR3 has 16 amino acids. CDR3 coding DNA: TGTGCCAGCAGCCAATATGGCCGAGCCCTCCAAGAGACCCAGTACTTC. Encoded protein: CASSQYGRALQETQYF.

V gene TRBV6-2 or TRBV6-3 combines with J gene TRBJ2-5, with 7 positions matching TRBD1. From germline, CDR1 is MNHEY and CDR2 SVGEGT. The CDR3 runs 16 residues. After removal of 2 bases from V and 2 bases from J, the junction contained 8 bases not matched to a gene. The CDR3: CASSYPDGTAQETQYF. The CDR3 DNA reads as TGTGCCAGCAGTTACCCGGATGGGACAGCTCAAGAGACCCAGTACTTC.

The J gene is TRBJ1-1, the V gene TRBV29-1; D not certain. Germline V CDR1 and CDR2: SQVTM, ANQGSEA. CDR3 size: 11 residues. With 3 bases removed from V and 11 bases from J, the gap between germline ends came to 13 bases. Here the CDR3 reads CSVEVASKAFF. The DNA of the CDR3 is TGCAGCGTTGAGGTCGCGAGCAAGGCTTTCTTT. Full variable domain (rest looked up from reference TRBV29-1 and TRBJ1-1): SAVISQKPSRDICQRGTSLTIQCQVDSQVTMMFWYRQQPGQSLTLIATANQGSEATYESGFVIDKFPISRPNLTFSTLTVSNMSPEDSSIYLCSVEVASKAFFGQGTRLTVV.

The chain recombines TRBV9 with TRBJ1-1; D call uncertain. The CDR3 is 15 residues long. Germline-derived CDR1 and CDR2 are SGDLS and YYNGEE. Trimming removed 4 bases at V and 0 bases at J, with 13 bases between. The CDR3 sequence is CASSLQYNMNTEAFF. The CDR3 DNA reads TGTGCCAGCAGCCTGCAGTATAACATGAACACTGAAGCTTTCTTT.

This clonotype was seen repeatedly, ten times or more. The chain couples TRBV15 to TRBJ1-5; unclear D gene. The length of the CDR3 is 16 residues. Trimming pared 0 bases from V and 0 bases from J, leaving 9 bases between. Germline CDR1 and CDR2: LNHNV and YYDKDF (reference sequence). CDR3 amino acids: CATSRDRIYSNQPQHF. CDR3 sequence (DNA): TGTGCCACCAGCAGAGACAGGATCTATAGCAATCAGCCCCAGCATTTT.

This clonotype came up a few times. The chain employs TRBV12-3 or TRBV12-4 and TRBJ2-5, with a possible D match to TRBD1 (6 bases). Trimming stripped 8 bases from V and 5 bases from J, with 21 bases between. The CDR3 has 15 amino acids. The CDR3 loop reads CASRQPGTTMETQYF. The CDR3 DNA is TGTGCCAGCCGACAACCCGGGACAACCATGGAGACCCAGTACTTC.

The rearrangement joins TRBV7-9 to TRBJ1-4; D is perhaps TRBD1 (5 bases). This CDR3 spans 15 amino acids. The germline V gene has CDR1 SEHNR and CDR2 FQNEAQ (reference sequence). The V and J ends lost 2 bases and 8 bases respectively, with 15 bases between them. CDR3 sequence reads: CASSLSGGALEKLFF. As DNA, the CDR3 is TGTGCCAGCAGCTTATCGGGTGGGGCTTTAGAAAAACTGTTTTTT. Full variable domain (outside the CDR3, taken from reference TRBV7-9 and TRBJ1-4): DTGVSQNPRHKITKRGQNVTFRCDPISEHNRLYWYRQTLGQGPEFLTYFQNEAQLEKSRLLSDRFSAERPKGSFSTLEIQRTEQGDSAMYLCASSLSGGALEKLFFGSGTQLSVL.

As concerns this clonotype: Since no conserved phenylalanine or tryptophan closes the CDR3, a read error is the likely cause. The chain links TRBV5-1 to TRBJ2-5; D is uncertain. Germline assignment: CDR1 SGHRS and CDR2 YFSETQ. This CDR3 has 13 residues. The CDR3 DNA follows: TGTGCCAGCAGCTTAGGCCCCCAAGAGACCCAGTACTCC. As protein: CASSLGPQETQYS.

Concerning this clonotype itself: At one end the junction does not follow the germline gene, possibly because of a read error. This rearrangement joins TRBV24-1 to TRBJ1-5; 7 bases map to TRBD1. Germline loops: CDR1 KGHDR, CDR2 SFDVKD. The CDR3 length is 14 residues. The CDR3 loop is CASSGDRRYQPQHF. The CDR3 DNA follows: TGTGCCAGCAGTGGGGACAGACGGTATCAGCCCCAGCATTTT.

This clonotype appeared a few times. A read error may produce the germline difference seen at one junction end. The chain has TRBV12-3 or TRBV12-4 and TRBJ2-5, with 8 bases matching TRBD2. The CDR3 is 15 amino acids. The CDR3 spells CASSIAGRGQETQYF. DNA of the CDR3: TGTGCCAGCAGTATAGCGGGGAGGGGTCAAGAGACCCAGTACTTC.

There are many counts of this clonotype. This chain uses TRBV12-3 or TRBV12-4 with TRBJ1-6; no clear D gene. V lost 7 bases to trimming and J lost 7 bases, with 17 bases between them. This CDR3 is built from 15 residues. CDR3 coding DNA: TGTGCCAGCACCCTCACGGACGGGGTAAATTCACCCCTCCACTTT. Its translation: CASTLTDGVNSPLHF.

The chain links TRBV24-1 to TRBJ1-3; D is perhaps TRBD1 (6 bases). This CDR3 is built from 15 residues. Trimming cost V 4 bases and J 3 bases, with 12 bases left between them. CDR1 and CDR2 (germline): KGHDR, SFDVKD. CDR3 amino acids: CATSDPTGSGNTIYF. CDR3 nucleotide sequence: TGTGCCACCAGTGACCCCACAGGGAGTGGAAACACCATATATTTT.

The J gene is TRBJ2-5, the V gene TRBV28, with 12 bases aligning to TRBD2. V dropped 3 bases and J dropped 2; count of bases not matched to a gene: 4. The CDR3 length is 16 residues. CDR1 and CDR2 (germline): MDHEN, SYDVKM. The CDR3 DNA reads as TGTGCCAGCAGTTTCTGGACTAGCGGGGTTCAAGAGACCCAGTACTTC. Translating gives CASSFWTSGVQETQYF.